The TCR beta chain described here comes from a study of T-cell memory formation after mild COVID-19. In TCRdb, the 5' RACE reads were re-called with MiXCR into one record per CDR3 protein. The data show approximately 560,000 distinct CDR3 sequences, 17% seen once. With 1 base clipped from V and 2 bases from J, the junction kept 3 bases outside the gene matches. The germline V gene encodes CDR1 MGHRA and CDR2 YSYEKL. The CDR3 contains 16 residues. The receptor comes from an adult woman who had mild COVID-19 (a few samples of this study predate the infection). Cell type and time point are not known. Input material: PBMCs or a T cell subset sorted from them (not recorded which). J is TRBJ2-2 and V is TRBV4-1; 8 bases line up with TRBD1. The CDR3 nucleotides read TGCGCCAGCAGCCAAGTGGGACAGGTTAACACCGGGGAGCTGTTTTTT. This codes for CASSQVGQVNTGELFF.